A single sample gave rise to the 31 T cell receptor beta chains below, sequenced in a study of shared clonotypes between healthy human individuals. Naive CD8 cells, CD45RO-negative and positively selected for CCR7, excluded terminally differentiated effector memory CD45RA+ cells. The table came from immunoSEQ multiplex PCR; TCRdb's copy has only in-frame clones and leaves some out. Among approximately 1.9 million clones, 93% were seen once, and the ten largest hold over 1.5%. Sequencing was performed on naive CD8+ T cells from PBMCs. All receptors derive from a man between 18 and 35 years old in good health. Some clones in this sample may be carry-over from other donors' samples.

The CDR3 loop is CASSQSTGTSSYNEQFF. The CDR3 DNA follows: TGTGCCAGCAGCCAGTCGACAGGGACCAGCTCCTACAATGAGCAGTTCTTC. The chain combines TRBV4-2 with TRBJ2-1, with 7 nucleotides matching TRBD1. The J segment lost 0 bases and the V segment lost 3 bases, leaving 8 bases of the junction unmatched. The CDR3 covers 17 residues. Germline V CDR1 and CDR2: LGHNA, YNFKEQ.

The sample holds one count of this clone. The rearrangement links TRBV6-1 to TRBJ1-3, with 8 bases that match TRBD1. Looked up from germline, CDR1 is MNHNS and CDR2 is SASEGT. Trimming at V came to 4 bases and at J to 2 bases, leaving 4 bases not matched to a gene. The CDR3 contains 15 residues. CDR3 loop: CASSADRGTGNTIYF. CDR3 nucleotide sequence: TGTGCCAGCAGTGCAGACAGGGGAACTGGAAACACCATATATTTT.

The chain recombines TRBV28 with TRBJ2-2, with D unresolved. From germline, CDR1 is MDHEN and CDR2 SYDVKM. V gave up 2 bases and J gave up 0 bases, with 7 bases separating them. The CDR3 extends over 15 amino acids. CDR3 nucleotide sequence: TGTGCCAGCAGTTTAGTGGGGTCGAACACCGGGGAGCTGTTTTTT. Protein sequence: CASSLVGSNTGELFF.

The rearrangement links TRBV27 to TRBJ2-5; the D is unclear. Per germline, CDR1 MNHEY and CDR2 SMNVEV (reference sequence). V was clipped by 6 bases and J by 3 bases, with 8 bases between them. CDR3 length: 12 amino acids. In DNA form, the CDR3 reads TGTGCCAGCAGCCAATTCGAAGAGACCCAGTACTTC. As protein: CASSQFEETQYF.

The CDR3 DNA follows: TGTGCCAGCAGGTGGGATCAAAAACGCGCTGAAGCTTTCTTT. This gives the protein CASRWDQKRAEAFF. The chain uses TRBV6-5 and TRBJ1-1; D is undetermined. Deletions cut 6 bases from V and 6 bases from J, with 17 bases between. CDR1 is MNHEY, CDR2 SVGAGI, per germline. The length of the CDR3 is 14 residues.

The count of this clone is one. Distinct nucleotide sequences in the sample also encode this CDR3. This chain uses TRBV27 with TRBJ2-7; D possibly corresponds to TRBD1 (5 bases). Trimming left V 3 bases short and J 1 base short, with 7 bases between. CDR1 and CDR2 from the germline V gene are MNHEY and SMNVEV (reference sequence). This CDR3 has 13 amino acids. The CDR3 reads CASSFSGSYEQYF. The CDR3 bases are TGTGCCAGCAGTTTTTCAGGGTCCTACGAGCAGTACTTC.

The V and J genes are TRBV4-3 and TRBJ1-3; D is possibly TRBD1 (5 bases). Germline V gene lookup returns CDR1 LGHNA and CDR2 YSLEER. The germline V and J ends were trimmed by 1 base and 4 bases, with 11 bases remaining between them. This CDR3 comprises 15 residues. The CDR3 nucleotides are TGCGCCAGCAGCCAAGGTTCAGGGAACGGAAACACCATATATTTT. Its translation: CASSQGSGNGNTIYF.

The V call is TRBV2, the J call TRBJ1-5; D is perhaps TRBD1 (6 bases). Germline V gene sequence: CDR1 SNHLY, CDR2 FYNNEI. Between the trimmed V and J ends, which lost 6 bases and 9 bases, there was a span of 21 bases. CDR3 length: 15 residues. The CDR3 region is CASSPGAENRRPQHF. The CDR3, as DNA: TGTGCCAGCAGCCCAGGGGCGGAGAACCGGAGGCCCCAGCATTTT.

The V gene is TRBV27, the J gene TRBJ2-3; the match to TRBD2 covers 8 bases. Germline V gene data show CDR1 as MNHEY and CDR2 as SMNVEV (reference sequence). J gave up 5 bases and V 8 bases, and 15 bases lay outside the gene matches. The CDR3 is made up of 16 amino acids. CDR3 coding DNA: TGTGCCAGCTCGGGCGGTGTACGGGAGGGACTAGATACGCAGTATTTT. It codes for CASSGGVREGLDTQYF.

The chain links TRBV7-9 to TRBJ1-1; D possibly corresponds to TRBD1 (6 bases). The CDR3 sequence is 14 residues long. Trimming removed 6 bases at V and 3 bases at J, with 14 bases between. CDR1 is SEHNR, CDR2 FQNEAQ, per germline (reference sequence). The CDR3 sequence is CASRGPGGHTEAFF. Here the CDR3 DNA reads TGTGCCAGCAGGGGTCCGGGGGGGCACACTGAAGCTTTCTTT.

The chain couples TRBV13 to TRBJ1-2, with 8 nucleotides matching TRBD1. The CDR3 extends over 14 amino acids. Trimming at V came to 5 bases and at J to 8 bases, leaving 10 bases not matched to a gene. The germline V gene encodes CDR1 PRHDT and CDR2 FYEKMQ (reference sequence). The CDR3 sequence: CASSHAGTGGGYTF. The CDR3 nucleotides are TGTGCCAGCAGCCACGCCGGGACAGGTGGCGGCTACACCTTC.

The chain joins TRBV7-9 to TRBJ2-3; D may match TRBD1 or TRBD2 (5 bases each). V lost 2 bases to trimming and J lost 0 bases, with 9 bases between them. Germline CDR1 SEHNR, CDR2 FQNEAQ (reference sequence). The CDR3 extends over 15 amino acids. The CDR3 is CASSLMRGSTDTQYF. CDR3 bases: TGTGCCAGCAGCTTAATGAGGGGCAGCACAGATACGCAGTATTTT.

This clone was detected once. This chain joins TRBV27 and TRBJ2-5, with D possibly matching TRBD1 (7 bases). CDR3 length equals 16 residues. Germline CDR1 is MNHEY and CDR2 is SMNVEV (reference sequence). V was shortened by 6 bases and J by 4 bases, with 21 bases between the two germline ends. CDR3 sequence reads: CASSRLRGPGGETQYF. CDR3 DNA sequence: TGTGCCAGCAGCCGTCTCCGGGGGCCAGGGGGAGAGACCCAGTACTTC.

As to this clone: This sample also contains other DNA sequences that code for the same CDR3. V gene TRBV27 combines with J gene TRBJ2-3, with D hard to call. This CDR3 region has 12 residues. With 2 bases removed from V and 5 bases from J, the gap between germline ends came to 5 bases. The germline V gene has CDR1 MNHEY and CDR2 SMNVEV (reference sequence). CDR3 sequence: CASSLGGDTQYF. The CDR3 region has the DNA TGTGCCAGCAGTTTAGGTGGAGATACGCAGTATTTT.

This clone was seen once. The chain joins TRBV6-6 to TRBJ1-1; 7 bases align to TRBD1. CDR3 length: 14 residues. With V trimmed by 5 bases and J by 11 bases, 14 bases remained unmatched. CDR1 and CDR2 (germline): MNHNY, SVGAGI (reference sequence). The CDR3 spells CASSIGTAGFRAFF. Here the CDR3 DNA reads TGTGCCAGCAGTATCGGGACAGCAGGGTTTCGGGCTTTCTTT.

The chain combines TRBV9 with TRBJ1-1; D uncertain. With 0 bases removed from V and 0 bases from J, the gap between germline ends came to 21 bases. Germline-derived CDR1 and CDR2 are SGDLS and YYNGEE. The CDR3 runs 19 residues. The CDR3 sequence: CASSVGAGETGWMNTEAFF. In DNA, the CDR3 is TGTGCCAGCAGCGTAGGGGCAGGTGAGACGGGGTGGATGAACACTGAAGCTTTCTTT.

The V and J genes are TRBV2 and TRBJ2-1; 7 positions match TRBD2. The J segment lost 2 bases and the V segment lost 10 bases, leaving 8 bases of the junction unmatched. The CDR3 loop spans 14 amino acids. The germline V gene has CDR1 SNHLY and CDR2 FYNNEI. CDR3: CATRSSGTYNEQFF. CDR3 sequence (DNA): TGTGCCACCCGGTCTAGCGGAACCTACAATGAGCAGTTCTTC.

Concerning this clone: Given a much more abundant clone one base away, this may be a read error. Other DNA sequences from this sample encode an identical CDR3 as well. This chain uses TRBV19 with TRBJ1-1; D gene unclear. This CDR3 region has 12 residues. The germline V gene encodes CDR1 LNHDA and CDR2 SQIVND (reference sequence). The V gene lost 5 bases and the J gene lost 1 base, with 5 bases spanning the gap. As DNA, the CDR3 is TGTGCCAGTAGTCTAGGGAACACTGAAGCTTTCTTT. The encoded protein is CASSLGNTEAFF.

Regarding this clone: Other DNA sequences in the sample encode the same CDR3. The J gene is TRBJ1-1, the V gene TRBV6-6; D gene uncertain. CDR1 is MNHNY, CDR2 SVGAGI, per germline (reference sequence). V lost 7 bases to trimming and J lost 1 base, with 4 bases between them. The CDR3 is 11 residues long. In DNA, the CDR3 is TGTGCCAGCATACAGAACACTGAAGCTTTCTTT. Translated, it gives CASIQNTEAFF.

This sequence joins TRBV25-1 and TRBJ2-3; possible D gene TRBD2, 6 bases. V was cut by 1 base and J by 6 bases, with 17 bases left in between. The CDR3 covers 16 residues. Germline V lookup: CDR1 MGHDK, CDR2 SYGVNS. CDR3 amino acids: CASSEWGEGISDTQYF. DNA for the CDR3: TGTGCCAGCAGTGAATGGGGGGAAGGAATTTCCGATACGCAGTATTTT.

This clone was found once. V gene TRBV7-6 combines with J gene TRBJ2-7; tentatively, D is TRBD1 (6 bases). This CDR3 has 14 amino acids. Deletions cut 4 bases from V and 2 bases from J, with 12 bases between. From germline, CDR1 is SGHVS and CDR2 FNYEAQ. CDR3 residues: CASSSTGRPYEQYF. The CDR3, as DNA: TGTGCCAGCAGCTCGACAGGTCGTCCCTACGAGCAGTACTTC.

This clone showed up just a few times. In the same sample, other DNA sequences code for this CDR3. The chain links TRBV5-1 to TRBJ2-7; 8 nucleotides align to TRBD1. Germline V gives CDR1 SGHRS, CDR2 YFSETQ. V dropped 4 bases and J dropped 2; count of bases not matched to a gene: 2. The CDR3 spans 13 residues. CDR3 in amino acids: CASSTDRAYEQYF. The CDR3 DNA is TGCGCCAGCAGCACGGACAGGGCCTACGAGCAGTACTTC.

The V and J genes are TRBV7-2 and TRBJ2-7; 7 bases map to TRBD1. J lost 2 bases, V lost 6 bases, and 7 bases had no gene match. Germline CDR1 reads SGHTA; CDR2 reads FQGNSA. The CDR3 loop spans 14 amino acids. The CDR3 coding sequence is TGTGCCAGCAGGCCCGGGACAGAGACCTACGAGCAGTACTTC. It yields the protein CASRPGTETYEQYF.

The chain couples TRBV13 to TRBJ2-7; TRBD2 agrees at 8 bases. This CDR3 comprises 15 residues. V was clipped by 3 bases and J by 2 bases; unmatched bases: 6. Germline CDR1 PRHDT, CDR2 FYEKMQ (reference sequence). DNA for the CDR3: TGTGCCAGCAGCTTCACTAGCGGTAGTCCCTACGAGCAGTACTTC. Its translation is CASSFTSGSPYEQYF.

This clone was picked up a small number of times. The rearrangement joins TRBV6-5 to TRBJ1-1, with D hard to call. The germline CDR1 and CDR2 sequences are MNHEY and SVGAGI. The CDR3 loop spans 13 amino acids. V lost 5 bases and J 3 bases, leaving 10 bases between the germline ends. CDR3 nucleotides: TGTGCCAGCAGTGGTGGGTCGTACACTGAAGCTTTCTTT. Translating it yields CASSGGSYTEAFF.

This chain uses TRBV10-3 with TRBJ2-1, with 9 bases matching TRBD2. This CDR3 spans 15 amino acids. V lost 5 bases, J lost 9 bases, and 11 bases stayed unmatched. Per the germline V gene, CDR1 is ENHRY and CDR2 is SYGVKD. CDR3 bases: TGTGCCATCAGTTCGGGAGGACTAGCGATGGGTGAGCAGTTCTTC. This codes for CAISSGGLAMGEQFF.

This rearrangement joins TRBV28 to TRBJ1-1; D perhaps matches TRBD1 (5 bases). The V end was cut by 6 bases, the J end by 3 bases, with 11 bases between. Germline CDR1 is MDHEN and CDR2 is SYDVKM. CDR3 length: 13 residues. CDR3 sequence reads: CASRPQVYTEAFF. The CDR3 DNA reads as TGTGCCAGCAGACCACAGGTGTACACTGAAGCTTTCTTT.

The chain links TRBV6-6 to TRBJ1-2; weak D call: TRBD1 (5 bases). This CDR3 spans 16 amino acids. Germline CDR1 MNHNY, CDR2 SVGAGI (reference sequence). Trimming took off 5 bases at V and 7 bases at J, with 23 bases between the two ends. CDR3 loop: CASSPTYRQTKGGYTF. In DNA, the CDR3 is TGTGCCAGCAGTCCTACTTATAGACAGACGAAAGGTGGCTACACCTTC.

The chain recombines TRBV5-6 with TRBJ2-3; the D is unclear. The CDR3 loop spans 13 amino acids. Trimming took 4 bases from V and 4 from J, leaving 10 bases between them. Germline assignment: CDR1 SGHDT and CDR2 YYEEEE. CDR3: CASSATHPDTQYF. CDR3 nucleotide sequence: TGTGCCAGCAGCGCTACCCACCCAGATACGCAGTATTTT.

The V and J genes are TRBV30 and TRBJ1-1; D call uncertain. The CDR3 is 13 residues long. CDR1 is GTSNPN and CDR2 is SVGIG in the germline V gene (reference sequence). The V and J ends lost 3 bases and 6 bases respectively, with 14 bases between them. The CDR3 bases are TGTGCCTGGAGCTCAGGACCACTGGCTGAAGCTTTCTTT. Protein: CAWSSGPLAEAFF.

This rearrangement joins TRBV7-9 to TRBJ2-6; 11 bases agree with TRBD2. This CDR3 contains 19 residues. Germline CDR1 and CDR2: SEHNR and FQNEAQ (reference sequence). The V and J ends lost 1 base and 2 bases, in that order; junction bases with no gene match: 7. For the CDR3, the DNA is TGTGCCAGCAGCTTAGGATCCACACTAGCGGGAGCTGGGGCCAACGTCCTGACTTTC. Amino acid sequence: CASSLGSTLAGAGANVLTF.